This T cell receptor beta chain was identified during a study of CXCR3-negative and CXCR3-positive naive CD8 T cells. Study-wide findings and caveats: Both naive subsets had comparably high diversity; memory CD8+ cells much lower.

With regard to this clonotype: The antigen is unknown.

All TRB cDNA libraries came from 5' RACE performed with UMI labels. TCRdb re-called the 5' RACE reads and shows each CDR3 protein once, DNA omitted. The repertoire table contains approximately 53,000 distinct CDR3 sequences. Germline V lookup: CDR1 SQVTM, CDR2 ANQGSEA. The CDR3 sequence is 12 residues long. The sequenced sample was memory CD8+ T cells from blood. The origin of this receptor is a human donor in good health. Some clones in this sample may be carry-over from other donors' samples. The chain joins TRBV29-1 to TRBJ2-3. The CDR3 loop reads CSVVGGTDTQYF.